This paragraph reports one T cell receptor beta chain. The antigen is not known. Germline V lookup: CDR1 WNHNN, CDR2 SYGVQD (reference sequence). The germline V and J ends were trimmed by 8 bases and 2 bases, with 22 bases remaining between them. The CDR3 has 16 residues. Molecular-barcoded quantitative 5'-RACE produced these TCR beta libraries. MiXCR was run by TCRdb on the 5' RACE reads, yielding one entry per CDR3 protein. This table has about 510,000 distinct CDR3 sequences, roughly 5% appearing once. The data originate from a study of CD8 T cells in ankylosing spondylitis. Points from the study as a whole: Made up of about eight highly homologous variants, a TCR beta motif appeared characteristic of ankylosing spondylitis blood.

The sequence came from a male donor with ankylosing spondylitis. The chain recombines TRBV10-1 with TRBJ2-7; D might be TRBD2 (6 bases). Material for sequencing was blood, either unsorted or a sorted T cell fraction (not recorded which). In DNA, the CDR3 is TGCGCCAGCGATAAATGCCTGGGGGAGGACCCCTACGAGCAGTACTTC. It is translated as CASDKCLGEDPYEQYF.